Following are 28 T cell receptor beta chains from one sample sequenced in a study of cytomegalovirus exposure and HLA in healthy donors. The PCR made use of 60 Vbeta and 13 Jbeta primers. Some clones are missing from TCRdb's copy, which holds only in-frame ones; the method was immunoSEQ multiplex PCR. The table has about 200,000 clones, 70% to 85% seen once; the top ten hold roughly 1.5%. Sequencing used PBMCs. The receptor set was obtained from a man aged 45-65 years in good health and CMV-seronegative.

V gene TRBV27 combines with J gene TRBJ1-5; perhaps TRBD1 as D (6 bases). Trimming stripped 6 bases from V and 1 base from J, with 7 bases between. CDR3 length equals 13 residues. In germline, CDR1 is MNHEY, CDR2 SMNVEV (reference sequence). CDR3 in amino acids: CASSGQSNQPQHF. In DNA form, the CDR3 reads TGTGCCAGCAGCGGACAGAGCAATCAGCCCCAGCATTTT.

The chain recombines TRBV5-6 with TRBJ2-5; TRBD1 aligns across 9 bases. Matching the DNA end better, TRBJ2-7 makes the J call doubtful. Germline loops: CDR1 SGHDT, CDR2 YYEEEE. The CDR3 loop spans 16 amino acids. The CDR3 is CASSLVPGQGFYEQYF. CDR3 sequence (DNA): TGTGCCAGCAGCTTAGTCCCGGGACAGGGTTTCTACGAGCAGTACTTC.

The genes are TRBV18 and TRBJ2-5; 11 bases are a match to TRBD1. From germline, CDR1 is KGHSH and CDR2 LQKENI. V trimming: 4 bases; J trimming: 1 base; junction bases outside the gene matches: 8. CDR3 size: 17 residues. CDR3: CASSRSPGTGGQETQYF. CDR3 coding DNA: TGTGCCAGCTCACGCTCTCCCGGGACAGGGGGCCAAGAGACCCAGTACTTC.

The genes are TRBV5-1 and TRBJ2-2; TRBD1 is a possible D gene (6 bases). Germline CDR1 is SGHRS and CDR2 is YFSETQ. There are 14 residues in the CDR3. With 3 bases removed from V and 1 base from J, the gap between germline ends came to 7 bases. The DNA of the CDR3 is TGCGCCAGCAGCTGGGGACAGAACACCGGGGAGCTGTTTTTT. As protein: CASSWGQNTGELFF.

The genes are TRBV6-5 and TRBJ1-5, with 9 bases that match TRBD1. Per germline, CDR1 MNHEY and CDR2 SVGAGI. This CDR3 contains 15 residues. The ends lost 4 bases at V and 2 bases at J; junction bases unmatched: 3. This CDR3 reads CASSSDRGRNQPQHF. The CDR3 nucleotides are TGTGCCAGCAGTTCGGACAGGGGACGCAATCAGCCCCAGCATTTT.

This rearrangement joins TRBV30 to TRBJ1-1; D possibly corresponds to TRBD1 (6 bases). V was cut by 5 bases and J by 6 bases, with 16 bases left in between. Germline V gene data show CDR1 as GTSNPN and CDR2 as SVGIG (reference sequence). The CDR3 consists of 13 residues. DNA of the CDR3: TGTGCCTGGGGCAGGGGCCCCGTCTCTGAAGCTTTCTTT. This sequence encodes CAWGRGPVSEAFF.

The V call is TRBV9, the J call TRBJ1-1; the D gene is possibly TRBD1 (5 bases). Germline V gives CDR1 SGDLS, CDR2 YYNGEE. V was trimmed by 0 bases and J by 1 base, leaving 13 bases between them. The CDR3 length is 16 residues. The CDR3 DNA sequence: TGTGCCAGCAGCGTAGATGGGGGGAGGAAGAACACTGAAGCTTTCTTT. Residues: CASSVDGGRKNTEAFF. Full variable domain (remainder filled in from reference TRBV9 and TRBJ1-1): DSGVTQTPKHLITATGQRVTLRCSPRSGDLSVYWYQQSLDQGLQFLIQYYNGEERAKGNILERFSAQQFPDLHSELNLSSLELGDSALYFCASSVDGGRKNTEAFFGQGTRLTVV.

The chain recombines TRBV2 with TRBJ1-1, with 7 bases aligning to TRBD1. V dropped 6 bases and J dropped 6; count of bases not matched to a gene: 22. This CDR3 is 18 amino acids long. Germline V CDR1 and CDR2: SNHLY, FYNNEI. This chain's CDR3 is CASSPSSGYGRGGAEAFF. CDR3 nucleotide sequence: TGTGCCAGCAGCCCATCCTCAGGGTATGGACGAGGGGGCGCTGAAGCTTTCTTT.

The chain recombines TRBV9 with TRBJ2-5; possibly TRBD2 for D (6 bases). Germline assignment: CDR1 SGDLS and CDR2 YYNGEE. V was clipped by 0 bases and J by 1 base, with 7 bases between them. The CDR3 sequence is 14 residues long. CDR3 sequence reads: CASSVGSGQETQYF. The CDR3 DNA reads as TGTGCCAGCAGCGTAGGTAGCGGCCAAGAGACCCAGTACTTC.

The V and J genes are TRBV28 and TRBJ2-3; D gene unclear. In germline, CDR1 is MDHEN, CDR2 SYDVKM. CDR3 size: 12 residues. Trimming shortened V by 8 bases and J by 1 base, and 7 bases separated the two germline ends. Here the CDR3 DNA reads TGTGCCAGCGCCTCGGGCACAGATACGCAGTATTTT. It is translated as CASASGTDTQYF.

The genes are TRBV5-5 and TRBJ2-2; 10 bases align to TRBD1. Germline V CDR1 and CDR2: SGHKS, YYEKEE (reference sequence). The V and J ends lost 4 bases and 4 bases, in that order; junction bases with no gene match: 7. The CDR3 loop spans 16 amino acids. CDR3: CASSVGQGMLTGELFF. In DNA, the CDR3 is TGTGCCAGCAGCGTGGGACAGGGGATGCTCACCGGGGAGCTGTTTTTT.

The chain combines TRBV12-5 with TRBJ2-7, with 13 bases matching TRBD2. Trimming at V came to 3 bases and at J to 6 bases, leaving 20 bases not matched to a gene. The CDR3 is 20 amino acids. Germline V CDR1 and CDR2: LGHNT, FRNRAP. The CDR3 DNA is TGTGCTAGTGGTTTATGCCCATCTGGACTAGCGGGAGTCGGCCCCTTCGAGCAGTACTTC. Translating it yields CASGLCPSGLAGVGPFEQYF.

Points on this clone: One junction end does not reproduce the germline sequence, and a read error may be involved. The rearrangement joins TRBV5-4 to TRBJ2-2, with a possible D match to TRBD2 (7 bases). From germline, CDR1 is SGHNT and CDR2 YYREEE (reference sequence). This CDR3 has 16 amino acids. The DNA of the CDR3 is TGTGCCAGCAGTTCCGAAAGGGGGGGATACACCAGGGAGCTGTTTTTT. Translation gives CASSSERGGYTRELFF. The entire variable domain, with the rest obtained from reference TRBV5-4 and TRBJ2-2, is as follows: ETGVTQSPTHLIKTRGQQVTLRCSSQSGHNTVSWYQQALGQGPQFIFQYYREEENGRGNFPPRFSGLQFPNYSSELNVNALELDDSALYLCASSSERGGYTRELFFGEGSRLTVL.

In this sample, this clone turned up once. V and J are TRBV11-1 and TRBJ2-1; possible D gene TRBD1, 7 bases. There are 16 residues in the CDR3. Germline CDR1 SGHAT, CDR2 FQDESV (reference sequence). V lost 5 bases to trimming and J lost 2 bases, with 16 bases between them. CDR3 DNA sequence: TGTGCCAGCAGCGCGGGATACAGGGGTCCCTACAATGAGCAGTTCTTC. This encodes CASSAGYRGPYNEQFF.

This sequence joins TRBV9 and TRBJ2-1; the D is unclear. There are 13 residues in the CDR3. Germline CDR1 is SGDLS and CDR2 is YYNGEE. With 1 base removed from V and 6 bases from J, the gap between germline ends came to 8 bases. The CDR3: CASSVIPGNEQFF. The CDR3 coding sequence is TGTGCCAGCAGCGTAATTCCGGGCAATGAGCAGTTCTTC.

The rearrangement joins TRBV29-1 to TRBJ1-1; D possibly corresponds to TRBD1 (6 bases). The V gene lost 3 bases and the J gene lost 2 bases, with 13 bases spanning the gap. The CDR3 extends over 14 amino acids. Germline CDR1 is SQVTM and CDR2 is ANQGSEA. CDR3 in amino acids: CSVESQGSNTEAFF. CDR3 bases: TGCAGCGTTGAGTCTCAGGGGTCAAACACTGAAGCTTTCTTT.

The genes are TRBV5-1 and TRBJ2-7; weak D call: TRBD2 (6 bases). The V gene's germline CDR1 is SGHRS and CDR2 YFSETQ. The CDR3 is 15 amino acids. Trimming took off 0 bases at V and 3 bases at J, with 13 bases between the two ends. Here the CDR3 reads CASSLEGGDHYEQYF. The CDR3 bases are TGCGCCAGCAGCTTGGAGGGCGGGGACCACTACGAGCAGTACTTC. The complete variable domain, with remaining parts taken from reference TRBV5-1 and TRBJ2-7, reads KAGVTQTPRYLIKTRGQQVTLSCSPISGHRSVSWYQQTPGQGLQFLFEYFSETQRNKGNFPGRFSGRQFSNSRSEMNVSTLELGDSALYLCASSLEGGDHYEQYFGPGTRLTVT.

This sequence joins TRBV27 and TRBJ1-4; 10 bases fit TRBD1. Germline loops: CDR1 MNHEY, CDR2 SMNVEV (reference sequence). The CDR3 runs 18 residues. The V segment lost 6 bases and the J segment 0 bases; nucleotides outside the gene matches: 10. CDR3 coding DNA: TGTGCCAGCAGGACAGGGGGCCAACGAACTGCAACTAATGAAAAACTGTTTTTT. This translates into CASRTGGQRTATNEKLFF.

The chain combines TRBV28 with TRBJ2-1; 10 nucleotides agree with TRBD2. The germline gives CDR1 MDHEN, CDR2 SYDVKM. V shed 3 bases, J shed 5 bases, and the junction held 4 bases outside the gene matches. The CDR3 runs to 15 residues. CDR3 DNA sequence: TGTGCCAGCAGTTTGAGCGGGAGGGCCCACAATGAGCAGTTCTTC. It encodes CASSLSGRAHNEQFF.

A single count supports this clone. Written as DNA, the CDR3 is TGTGCCAGCAGTTCCACAGGGGTCCCGAGAAACACCATATATTTT. Translation gives CASSSTGVPRNTIYF. This chain uses TRBV9 with TRBJ1-3; the match to TRBD1 covers 7 bases. Unmatched junction bases numbered 10, after V lost 5 bases and J lost 5 bases. Per germline, CDR1 SGDLS and CDR2 YYNGEE. The CDR3 contains 15 residues.

Concerning this clone itself: The junction differs from germline at one of its ends, possibly a read error. The gene calls are TRBV18 and TRBJ2-7; D may be TRBD1 (6 bases). This CDR3 is built from 15 residues. Germline-derived CDR1 and CDR2 are KGHSH and LQKENI. The CDR3 here is CASSPLQRQDYEQYF. DNA of the CDR3: TGTGCCAGCTCCCCACTACAAAGACAGGACTACGAGCAGTACTTC.

The chain combines TRBV29-1 with TRBJ1-1; 7 bases match TRBD1. Looked up from germline, CDR1 is SQVTM and CDR2 is ANQGSEA. CDR3 length equals 13 residues. The V segment lost 7 bases and the J segment 2 bases; nucleotides outside the gene matches: 7. As DNA, the CDR3 is TGCAGCGCCTTCCGGGACAGCAACACTGAAGCTTTCTTT. Translating it yields CSAFRDSNTEAFF.

The chain is built from TRBV6-1 and TRBJ1-1, with a weak D call TRBD1 (5 bases). Germline V CDR1 and CDR2: MNHNS, SASEGT. This CDR3 is built from 12 residues. V gave up 6 bases and J gave up 1 base, with 6 bases separating them. The CDR3 nucleotides read TGTGCCAGCAGGCAGGGGAACACTGAAGCTTTCTTT. Translated, it gives CASRQGNTEAFF.

This clone was picked up a small number of times. The J gene is TRBJ1-2, the V gene TRBV13; TRBD1 is a possible D gene (5 bases). From germline, CDR1 is PRHDT and CDR2 FYEKMQ (reference sequence). V was trimmed by 5 bases and J by 2 bases, leaving 15 bases between them. The CDR3 runs 15 residues. The CDR3 DNA reads TGTGCCAGCAGCCACTTTTCTTCAGGGAACTATGGCTACACCTTC. This encodes CASSHFSSGNYGYTF.

This clone showed up just a few times. The genes are TRBV19 and TRBJ1-4; the D is unclear. CDR1 LNHDA and CDR2 SQIVND come from the germline V gene (reference sequence). CDR3 length equals 13 residues. Trimming removed 8 bases at V and 6 bases at J, with 13 bases between. Here the CDR3 reads CASRPGMDEKLFF. CDR3 DNA: TGTGCCAGTCGCCCGGGGATGGATGAAAAACTGTTTTTT.

The chain uses TRBV7-9 and TRBJ2-2; 8 nucleotides agree with TRBD2. The CDR3 consists of 15 residues. Per germline, CDR1 SEHNR and CDR2 FQNEAQ (reference sequence). CDR3 in amino acids: CAQTGLAGNTGELFF. The CDR3 coding sequence is TGTGCGCAGACGGGGCTAGCGGGGAACACCGGGGAGCTGTTTTTT.

This rearrangement joins TRBV18 to TRBJ2-3; 7 bases match TRBD2. Germline CDR1 reads KGHSH; CDR2 reads LQKENI. Trimming removed 2 bases from V and 2 bases from J; junction bases left unmatched: 7. This CDR3 is 16 amino acids long. CDR3 in DNA: TGTGCCAGCTCACCAACGACGGGGGGACCCACAGATACGCAGTATTTT. Amino acid sequence: CASSPTTGGPTDTQYF. Variable domain in full (rest from reference TRBV18 and TRBJ2-3): NAGVMQNPRHLVRRRGQEARLRCSPMKGHSHVYWYRQLPEEGLKFMVYLQKENIIDESGMPKERFSAEFPKEGPSILRIQQVVRGDSAAYFCASSPTTGGPTDTQYFGPGTRLTVL.

The V call is TRBV30, the J call TRBJ2-7, with a tentative D call TRBD1 (6 bases). V lost 1 base to trimming and J lost 3 bases, with 7 bases between them. The CDR3 consists of 12 residues. CDR1 is GTSNPN, CDR2 SVGIG, per germline (reference sequence). The CDR3 protein is CAWSAQGYEQYF. The CDR3 DNA reads as TGTGCCTGGAGTGCACAGGGCTACGAGCAGTACTTC.